The 19 T cell receptor beta chains below were found in one sample sequenced in a study of blood T cell repertoires in COVID-19. Data came from immunoSEQ multiplex PCR; TCRdb stores just in-frame clones and leaves some out. The top ten hold about 6.1% of the sample, which has 40,000 to 50,000 clones, 80% to 90% seen once. Input material: peripheral blood. The origin of the receptors is a human donor in a cohort sampled during active COVID-19.

The V call is TRBV6-5, the J call TRBJ1-6, with no clear D. Trimming shortened V by 5 bases and J by 7 bases, and 6 bases separated the two germline ends. Per the germline V gene, CDR1 is MNHEY and CDR2 is SVGAGI. The CDR3 covers 12 residues. The CDR3 protein is CASSRENSPLHF. CDR3 DNA: TGTGCCAGCAGTAGAGAGAATTCACCCCTCCACTTT.

V and J are TRBV12-3 or TRBV12-4 and TRBJ2-7, with D uncertain. This CDR3 contains 10 residues. The V end lost 5 bases, the J end lost 6 bases, and 5 bases lay between the germline ends. DNA for the CDR3: TGTGCCAGCAGTCACTCCGAGCAGTACTTC. Translating it yields CASSHSEQYF.

The chain couples TRBV30 to TRBJ1-4; possible D gene TRBD1, 5 bases. The germline gives CDR1 GTSNPN, CDR2 SVGIG (reference sequence). The ends were cut back, 5 bases at V and 0 bases at J, with 13 bases in the middle. The CDR3 contains 15 residues. CDR3 region: CAWAQGLATNEKLFF. The CDR3 region has the DNA TGTGCCTGGGCGCAGGGACTTGCAACTAATGAAAAACTGTTTTTT.

This CDR3 reads CASRPLGQGAKNTEAFF. CDR3 DNA sequence: TGTGCCAGCAGGCCCCTTGGGCAGGGGGCCAAGAACACTGAAGCTTTCTTT. The J gene is TRBJ1-1, the V gene TRBV5-6; TRBD1 matches at 8 bases. The germline gives CDR1 SGHDT, CDR2 YYEEEE. The CDR3 contains 17 residues. V shed 5 bases and J 1 base; nucleotides not matched to a gene: 13.

The sample holds one count of this clone. The V gene is TRBV2, the J gene TRBJ1-4; 9 bases line up with TRBD1. Trimming took 5 bases from V and 6 from J; bases not matched to a gene: 10. Looked up from germline, CDR1 is SNHLY and CDR2 is FYNNEI. This CDR3 is 16 amino acids long. The CDR3 DNA follows: TGTGCCAGCAGTCCCGACAGGGGGGAGGAATATGAAAAACTGTTTTTT. Its protein product is CASSPDRGEEYEKLFF.

The chain recombines TRBV30 with TRBJ1-1, with unresolved D. Germline V gene sequence: CDR1 GTSNPN, CDR2 SVGIG (reference sequence). V was clipped by 0 bases and J by 4 bases, with 9 bases between them. This CDR3 spans 13 amino acids. CDR3 in DNA: TGTGCCTGGAGTGTGGAGAGGTCCACTGAAGCTTTCTTT. Translation gives CAWSVERSTEAFF.

This chain links TRBV7-2 with TRBJ2-7; 7 bases agree with TRBD2. Germline trimming cut 4 bases from V and 3 bases from J; bases unmatched to any gene: 3. In germline, CDR1 is SGHTA, CDR2 FQGNSA. The CDR3 extends over 13 amino acids. The CDR3 region has the DNA TGTGCCAGCAGCTGGGGAGGGTTCTACGAGCAGTACTTC. This translates into CASSWGGFYEQYF.

The chain has TRBV7-9 and TRBJ1-6; no firm D call. With 3 bases removed from V and 7 bases from J, the gap between germline ends came to 10 bases. From germline, CDR1 is SEHNR and CDR2 FQNEAQ (reference sequence). The CDR3 spans 14 residues. The CDR3 DNA is TGTGCCAGCAGCTTGGGCAGCCACAATTCACCCCTCCACTTT. Translated, it gives CASSLGSHNSPLHF.

This chain links TRBV2 with TRBJ1-2, with D tentatively TRBD1 (6 bases). The CDR3 is 14 amino acids. V lost 6 bases to trimming and J lost 5 bases, with 16 bases between them. Germline V gives CDR1 SNHLY, CDR2 FYNNEI. The CDR3 here is CASSVIGQLYGYTF. The DNA of the CDR3 is TGTGCCAGCAGCGTTATAGGACAGTTGTATGGCTACACCTTC.

The J gene is TRBJ2-7, the V gene TRBV15; D is undetermined. The germline gives CDR1 LNHNV, CDR2 YYDKDF (reference sequence). Trimming left V 3 bases short and J 2 bases short, with 11 bases between. This CDR3 comprises 14 residues. CDR3 loop: CATSRSQITYEQYF. In DNA form, the CDR3 reads TGTGCCACCAGCAGGTCACAGATTACCTACGAGCAGTACTTC.

The chain has TRBV7-9 and TRBJ2-5; 13 bases line up with TRBD2. Germline CDR1 is SEHNR and CDR2 is FQNEAQ (reference sequence). Germline trimming cut 5 bases from V and 2 bases from J; bases unmatched to any gene: 8. This CDR3 contains 17 residues. CDR3 in DNA: TGTGCCAGCAGCCTCTACAGGGGACTAGCGGGGCAAGAGACCCAGTACTTC. Protein sequence: CASSLYRGLAGQETQYF.

Only one count was recorded for this clone. A junction end diverges from the germline sequence, so it may reflect a read error. V and J are TRBV5-1 and TRBJ2-2; 11 bases are shared with TRBD2. This CDR3 region has 17 residues. Germline CDR1 SGHRS, CDR2 YFSETQ. DNA for the CDR3: TGCGCCAACAGCCAGACTAGCGGGGCACCGAACACCGGGGAGCTGTTTTTT. It encodes CANSQTSGAPNTGELFF.

DNA of the CDR3: TGTGCCAGCAGCTTAGGCAGGGATCTCACTGAAGCTTTCTTT. It encodes CASSLGRDLTEAFF. This rearrangement joins TRBV7-8 to TRBJ1-1, with D possibly TRBD1 on 5 matching bases. V was pared by 1 base and J by 4 bases, with 10 bases between. The CDR3 spans 14 residues. Germline V gene sequence: CDR1 SGHVS, CDR2 FQNEAQ.

The chain combines TRBV3-1 (or the pseudogene TRBV3-2) with TRBJ1-5, with D perhaps TRBD1 (5 bases). Germline-derived CDR1 and CDR2 are LGHDT and YNNKEL (reference sequence). CDR3 size: 15 residues. Trimming took off 1 base at V and 3 bases at J, with 10 bases between the two ends. This CDR3 reads CASSQGRVPNQPQHF. CDR3 nucleotides: TGTGCCAGCAGCCAAGGCAGGGTCCCCAATCAGCCCCAGCATTTT.

J is TRBJ2-7 and V is TRBV29-1; the D gene is possibly TRBD2 (5 bases). CDR1 and CDR2 (germline): SQVTM, ANQGSEA. Trimming removed 6 bases from V and 4 bases from J, with 13 bases in between. This CDR3 contains 12 residues. CDR3: CSVHGLTYEQYF. CDR3 nucleotide sequence: TGCAGCGTCCACGGACTGACGTACGAGCAGTACTTC.

The V and J genes are TRBV30 and TRBJ1-3; D is possibly TRBD1 (5 bases). CDR1 and CDR2 (germline): GTSNPN, SVGIG (reference sequence). The CDR3 extends over 17 amino acids. V gave up 4 bases and J gave up 0 bases, with 19 bases separating them. DNA of the CDR3: TGTGCCTGGAACCGCCGAGGAAGGACACTCTCTGGAAACACCATATATTTT. Its translation: CAWNRRGRTLSGNTIYF.

The chain couples TRBV7-2 to TRBJ2-1; TRBD2 matches at 13 bases. Trimming cost V 4 bases and J 10 bases; bases outside gene matches: 4. Per the germline V gene, CDR1 is SGHTA and CDR2 is FQGNSA. There are 14 residues in the CDR3. The CDR3 nucleotides read TGTGCCAGCAGCTCAGGACTAGCGGGAGTGGAGCAGTTCTTC. This sequence encodes CASSSGLAGVEQFF.

This clone was seen just once. The chain joins TRBV7-2 to TRBJ1-1; perhaps TRBD1 as D (5 bases). The germline gives CDR1 SGHTA, CDR2 FQGNSA. This CDR3 is 14 amino acids long. Deletions cut 2 bases from V and 4 bases from J, with 11 bases between. CDR3 amino acids: CASSLNTGGTEAFF. Here the CDR3 DNA reads TGTGCCAGCAGCTTAAATACGGGGGGCACTGAAGCTTTCTTT. Full variable domain (outside the CDR3, taken from reference TRBV7-2 and TRBJ1-1): GAGVSQSPSNKVTEKGKDVELRCDPISGHTALYWYRQSLGQGLEFLIYFQGNSAPDKSGLPSDRFSAERTGGSVSTLTIQRTQQEDSAVYLCASSLNTGGTEAFFGQGTRLTVV.

The chain links TRBV5-1 to TRBJ2-7; the match to TRBD2 covers 10 bases. The junction had 5 bases not matched to a gene; V was cut back by 0 bases and J by 2 bases. The CDR3 is 16 amino acids. The germline V gene encodes CDR1 SGHRS and CDR2 YFSETQ. CDR3 in DNA: TGCGCCAGCAGCTTGGGTTCTAGCGGGGGAGCCTACGAGCAGTACTTC. It is translated as CASSLGSSGGAYEQYF.